Sequencing of this TCR beta chain was carried out in a study of T cells after yellow fever vaccination. Study information: In the case of low-cell-number fractions, SMART-Seq v4 Ultra Low Input was used for preparation.

The table lists this clonotype with many counts. Its antigen is still unknown. The CDR3 runs 16 residues. The V end was cut by 4 bases, the J end by 0 bases, with 14 bases between. CDR1 and CDR2 (germline): SGDLS, YYNGEE. Study-level results: Although the secondary response was weaker, it peaked faster, at day 5 versus 15. The bulk population could contribute abundant contaminating clonotypes to FACS-sorted repertoires.

TCRdb redid the calling of the 5' RACE reads with MiXCR, one entry per CDR3 protein. The repertoire has almost 30,000 distinct CDR3 sequences, about 5% of them found once; the top ten carry under 50%. Material: CD8+ T cells sorted from PBMCs, obtained 10 days after the yellow fever booster vaccination. The sequence was obtained from a man aged 30 to 39 who received the YFV17D yellow fever vaccine. V gene TRBV9 combines with J gene TRBJ2-1; tentatively, D is TRBD1 or TRBD2 (5 bases each). DNA of the CDR3: TGTGCCAGCAGCATGAGACGGGGCTACTCCTACAATGAGCAGTTCTTC. It encodes CASSMRRGYSYNEQFF.